This T cell receptor (beta chain) was sequenced during a study of beta chain features in type 1 diabetes. Background on the study: The patients were much like the healthy donors in age, gender and cell yields.

Markers CD45RO/CCR7/CD25/CD127/CD95/CD27 served to sort CD4+ naive, central memory, regulatory and stem cell-like memory cells. Comment on this clone: The antigen is undetermined.

The study's findings and limits: Equally in patients and controls, PCR might preferentially amplify shorter templates. Junctions at VDJ sites from type 1 diabetes patients had fewer insertions and more deletions. Among patients with Type 1 diabetes, TCRB CDR3s were moderately but significantly shorter in every one of the four CD4+ subsets.

The V end was cut by 1 base, the J end by 5 bases, with 12 bases between. Per the germline V gene, CDR1 is SEHNR and CDR2 is FQNEAQ (reference sequence). The CDR3 length is 14 residues. The entirety of the isolated RNA underwent reverse transcription, so expressed TCRB transcripts were sequenced. Here immunoSEQ multiplex PCR was the method, and the copy in TCRdb shows in-frame clones only, minus some. The table includes 500,000 to 850,000 clones, over 12% detected once. The source material was naive CD4+ T cells from blood. This clonotype was obtained from a man between 18 and 35 years old with type 1 diabetes. The chain couples TRBV7-9 to TRBJ2-7; unclear D gene. As DNA, the CDR3 is TGTGCCAGCAGCTTAGGCCTTGGGTGGAACGAGCAGTACTTC. It yields the protein CASSLGLGWNEQYF.